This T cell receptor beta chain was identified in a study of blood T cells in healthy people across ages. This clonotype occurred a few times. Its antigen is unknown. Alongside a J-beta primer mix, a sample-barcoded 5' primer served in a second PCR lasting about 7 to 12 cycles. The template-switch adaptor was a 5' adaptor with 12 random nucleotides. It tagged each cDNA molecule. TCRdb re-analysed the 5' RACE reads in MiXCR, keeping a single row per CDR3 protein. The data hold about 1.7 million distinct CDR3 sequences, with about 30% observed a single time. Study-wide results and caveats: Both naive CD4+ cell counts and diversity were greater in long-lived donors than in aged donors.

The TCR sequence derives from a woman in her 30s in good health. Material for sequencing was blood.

CDR3 region: CASSLGPANEKLFF. In nucleotides, the CDR3 is TGCGCCAGCAGCCTGGGTCCAGCTAATGAAAAACTGTTTTTT. V and J are TRBV5-1 and TRBJ1-4; no reliable D call. Trimming left V 4 bases short and J 3 bases short, with 10 bases between. The CDR3 spans 14 residues. The germline V gene has CDR1 SGHRS and CDR2 YFSETQ.